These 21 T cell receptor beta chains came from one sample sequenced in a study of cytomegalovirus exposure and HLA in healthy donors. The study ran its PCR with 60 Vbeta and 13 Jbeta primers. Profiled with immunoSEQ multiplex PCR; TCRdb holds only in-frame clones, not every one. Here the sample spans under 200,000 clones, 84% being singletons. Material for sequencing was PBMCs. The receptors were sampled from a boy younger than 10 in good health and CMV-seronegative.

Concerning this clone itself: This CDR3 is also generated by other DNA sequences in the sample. CDR3 sequence: CASSLPTGSAEAFF. CDR3 nucleotide sequence: TGCGCCAGCAGCCTACCGACAGGGTCCGCGGAAGCTTTCTTT. The V gene is TRBV5-1, the J gene TRBJ1-1, with 7 bases that match TRBD1. The V gene's germline CDR1 is SGHRS and CDR2 YFSETQ. This CDR3 spans 14 amino acids. V trimming: 4 bases; J trimming: 8 bases; junction bases outside the gene matches: 11. Supplemented by reference TRBV5-1 and TRBJ1-1, the full variable domain reads KAGVTQTPRYLIKTRGQQVTLSCSPISGHRSVSWYQQTPGQGLQFLFEYFSETQRNKGNFPGRFSGRQFSNSRSEMNVSTLELGDSALYLCASSLPTGSAEAFFGQGTRLTVV.

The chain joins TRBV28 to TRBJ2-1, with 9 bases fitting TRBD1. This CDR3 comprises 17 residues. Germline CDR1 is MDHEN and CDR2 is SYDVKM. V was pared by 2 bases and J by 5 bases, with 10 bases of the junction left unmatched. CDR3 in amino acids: CASSLAIHRGRNNEQFF. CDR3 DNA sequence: TGTGCCAGCAGTTTAGCGATCCACAGGGGGCGCAACAATGAGCAGTTCTTC.

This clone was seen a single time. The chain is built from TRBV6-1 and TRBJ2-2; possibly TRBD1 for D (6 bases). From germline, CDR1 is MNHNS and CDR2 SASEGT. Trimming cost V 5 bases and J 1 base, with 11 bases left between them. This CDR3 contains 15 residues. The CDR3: CASSNQQGNTGELFF. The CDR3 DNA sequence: TGTGCCAGCAGTAACCAACAGGGGAACACCGGGGAGCTGTTTTTT.

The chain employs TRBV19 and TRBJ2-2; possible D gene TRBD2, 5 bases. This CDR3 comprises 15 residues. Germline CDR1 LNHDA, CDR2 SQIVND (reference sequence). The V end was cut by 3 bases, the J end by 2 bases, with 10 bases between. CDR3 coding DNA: TGTGCCAGTAGTATCCGGGGTTACAACACCGGGGAGCTGTTTTTT. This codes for CASSIRGYNTGELFF.

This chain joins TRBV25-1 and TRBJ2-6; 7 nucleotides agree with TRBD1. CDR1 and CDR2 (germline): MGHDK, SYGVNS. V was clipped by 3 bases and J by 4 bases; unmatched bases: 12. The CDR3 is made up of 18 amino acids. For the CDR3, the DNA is TGTGCCAGCAGTGACCGGCTAGAGGGGGCTGGAGGGGCCAACGTCCTGACTTTC. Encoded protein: CASSDRLEGAGGANVLTF.

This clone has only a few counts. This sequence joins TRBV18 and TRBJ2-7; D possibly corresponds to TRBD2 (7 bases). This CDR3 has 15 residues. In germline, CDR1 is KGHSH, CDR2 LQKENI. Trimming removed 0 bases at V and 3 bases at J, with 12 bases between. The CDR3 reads CASSPPGGADYEQYF. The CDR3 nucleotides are TGTGCCAGCTCACCACCGGGGGGGGCGGACTACGAGCAGTACTTC.

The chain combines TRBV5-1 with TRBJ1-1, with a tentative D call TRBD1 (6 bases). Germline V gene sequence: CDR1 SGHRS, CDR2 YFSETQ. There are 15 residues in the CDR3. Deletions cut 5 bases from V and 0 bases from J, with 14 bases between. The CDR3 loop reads CASRGRGGMNTEAFF. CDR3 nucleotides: TGCGCCAGCAGGGGGAGGGGGGGGATGAACACTGAAGCTTTCTTT.

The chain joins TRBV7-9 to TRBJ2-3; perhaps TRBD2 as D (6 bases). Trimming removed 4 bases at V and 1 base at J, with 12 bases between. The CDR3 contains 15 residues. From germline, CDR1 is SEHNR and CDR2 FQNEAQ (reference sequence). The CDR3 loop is CASSSIAVRTDTQYF. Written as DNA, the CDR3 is TGTGCCAGCAGCTCAATAGCGGTTCGCACAGATACGCAGTATTTT. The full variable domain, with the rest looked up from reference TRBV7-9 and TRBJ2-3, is DTGVSQNPRHKITKRGQNVTFRCDPISEHNRLYWYRQTLGQGPEFLTYFQNEAQLEKSRLLSDRFSAERPKGSFSTLEIQRTEQGDSAMYLCASSSIAVRTDTQYFGPGTRLTVL.

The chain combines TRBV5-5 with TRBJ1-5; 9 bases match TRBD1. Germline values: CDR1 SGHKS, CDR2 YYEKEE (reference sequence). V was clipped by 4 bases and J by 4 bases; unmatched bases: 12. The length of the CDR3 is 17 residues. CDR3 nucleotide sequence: TGTGCCAGCAGCAGGCATAAAAGCGGACAGGGGAATCAGCCCCAGCATTTT. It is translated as CASSRHKSGQGNQPQHF.

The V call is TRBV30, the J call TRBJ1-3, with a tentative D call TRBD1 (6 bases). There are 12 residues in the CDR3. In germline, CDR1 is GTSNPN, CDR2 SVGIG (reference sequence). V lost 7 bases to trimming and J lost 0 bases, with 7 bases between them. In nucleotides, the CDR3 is TGTGCCTACAGGGACTCTGGAAACACCATATATTTT. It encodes CAYRDSGNTIYF.

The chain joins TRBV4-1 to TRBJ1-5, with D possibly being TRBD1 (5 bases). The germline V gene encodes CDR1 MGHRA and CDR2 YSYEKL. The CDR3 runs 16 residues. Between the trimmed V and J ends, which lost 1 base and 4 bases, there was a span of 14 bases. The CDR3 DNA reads TGCGCCAGCAGCCAAGTTTTTGACAGTTCTAATCAGCCCCAGCATTTT. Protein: CASSQVFDSSNQPQHF.

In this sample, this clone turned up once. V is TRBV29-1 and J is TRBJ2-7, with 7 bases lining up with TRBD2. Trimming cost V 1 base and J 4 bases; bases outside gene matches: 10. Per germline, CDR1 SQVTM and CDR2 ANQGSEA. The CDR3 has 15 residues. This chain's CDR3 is CSVEGGTTMGYEQYF. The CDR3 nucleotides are TGCAGCGTTGAAGGGGGGACTACTATGGGGTACGAGCAGTACTTC.

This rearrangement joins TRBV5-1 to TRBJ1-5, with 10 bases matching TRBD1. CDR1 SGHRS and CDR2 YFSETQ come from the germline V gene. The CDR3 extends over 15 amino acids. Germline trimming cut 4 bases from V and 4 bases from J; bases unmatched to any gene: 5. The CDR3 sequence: CASSAGQGGNQPQHF. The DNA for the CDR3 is TGCGCCAGCAGCGCCGGACAGGGGGGGAATCAGCCCCAGCATTTT.

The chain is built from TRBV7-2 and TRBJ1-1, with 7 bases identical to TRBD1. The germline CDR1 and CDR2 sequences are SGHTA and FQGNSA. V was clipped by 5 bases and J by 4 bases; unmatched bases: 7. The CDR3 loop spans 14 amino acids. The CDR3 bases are TGTGCCAGCAGCGCGCAGACAGGGTCCACTGAAGCTTTCTTT. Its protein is CASSAQTGSTEAFF.

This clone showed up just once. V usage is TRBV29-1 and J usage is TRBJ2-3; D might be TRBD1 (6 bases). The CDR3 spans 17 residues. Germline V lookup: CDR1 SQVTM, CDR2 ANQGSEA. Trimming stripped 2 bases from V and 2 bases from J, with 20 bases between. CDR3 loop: CSVETPRYDRNTDTQYF. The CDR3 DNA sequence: TGCAGCGTTGAAACCCCCCGATATGACAGGAACACAGATACGCAGTATTTT.

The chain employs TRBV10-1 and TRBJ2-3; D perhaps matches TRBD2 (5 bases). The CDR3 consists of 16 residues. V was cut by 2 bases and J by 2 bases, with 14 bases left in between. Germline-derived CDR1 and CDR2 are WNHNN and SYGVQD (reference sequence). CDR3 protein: CASSEGPEGNTDTQYF. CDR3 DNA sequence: TGCGCCAGCAGTGAGGGGCCAGAGGGAAACACAGATACGCAGTATTTT.

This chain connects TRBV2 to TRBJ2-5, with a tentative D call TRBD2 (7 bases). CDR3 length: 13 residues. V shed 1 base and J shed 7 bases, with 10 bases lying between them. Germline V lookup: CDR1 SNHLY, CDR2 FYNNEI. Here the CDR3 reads CASSEDREGTQYF. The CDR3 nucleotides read TGTGCCAGCAGTGAAGACAGGGAGGGGACCCAGTACTTC.

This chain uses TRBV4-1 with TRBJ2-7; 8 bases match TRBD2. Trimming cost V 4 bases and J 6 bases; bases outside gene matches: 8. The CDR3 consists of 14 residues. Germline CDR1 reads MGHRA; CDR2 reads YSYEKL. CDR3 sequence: CASSPGLGPLEQYF. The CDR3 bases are TGCGCCAGCAGCCCGGGACTAGGTCCCCTCGAGCAGTACTTC.

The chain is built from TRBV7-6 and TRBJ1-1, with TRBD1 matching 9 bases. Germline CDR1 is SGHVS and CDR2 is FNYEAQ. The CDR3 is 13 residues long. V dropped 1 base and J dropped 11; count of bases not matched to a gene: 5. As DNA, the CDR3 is TGTGCCAGCAGCTTAGACAGGGGGCGGGCCGCTTTCTTT. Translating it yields CASSLDRGRAAFF.

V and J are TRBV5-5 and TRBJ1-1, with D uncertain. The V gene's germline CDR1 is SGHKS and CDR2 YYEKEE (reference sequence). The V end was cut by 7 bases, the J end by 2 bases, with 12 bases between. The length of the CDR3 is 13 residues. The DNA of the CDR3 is TGTGCCAGCCGAGAGGGCGACAACACTGAAGCTTTCTTT. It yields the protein CASREGDNTEAFF.

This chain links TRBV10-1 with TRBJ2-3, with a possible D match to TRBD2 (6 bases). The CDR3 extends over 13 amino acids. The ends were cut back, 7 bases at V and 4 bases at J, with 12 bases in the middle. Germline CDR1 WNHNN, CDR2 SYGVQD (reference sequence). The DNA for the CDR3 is TGCGCCAGCAACGGGTTAGCGGCAGATACGCAGTATTTT. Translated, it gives CASNGLAADTQYF.